This T cell receptor beta chain was observed in a study of shared clonotypes between healthy human individuals. In the case of this clone: Its cognate antigen is unknown.

Notes on the study in general: Estimated richness values were generally larger in naive subsets than in memory subsets.

This CDR3 comprises 14 residues. CDR1 and CDR2 from the germline V gene are ENHRY and SYGVKD. Trimming pared 2 bases from V and 3 bases from J, leaving 7 bases between. Measured with immunoSEQ multiplex PCR; TCRdb has only the in-frame clones, and not every one. Counted here are 2 million to 2.5 million clones, around 95% occurring once; the ten biggest clones make up about 0.13%. The chain carries TRBV10-3 and TRBJ2-2; possible D gene TRBD2, 6 bases. The TCR was taken from a man between 18 and 35 years old in good health. Input material: naive CD4+ T cells sorted from blood. Documented subset: CD45RA+ positively selected. This CDR3 reads CAISEPGDTGELFF. CDR3 in DNA: TGTGCCATCAGTGAGCCGGGAGACACCGGGGAGCTGTTTTTT.